These 27 T cell receptor beta chains originate from one sample sequenced in a study of T cell responses to AZD1222 COVID-19 vaccine (dated by TCRdb to the early 2020s). The label giving this sample's time point can be read as: about 28 days (+/-7) after the second vaccine dose. Libraries were constructed by the immunoSEQ multiplex PCR assay. What TCRdb holds here is the immuneACCESS table cut down to in-frame rearrangements. Part of the clones is not present; checked against another copy, under half of the missing clones reflect an unresolved V gene, and the others are unexplained. Recorded for this sample are approximately 110,000 clones; around 88% of them occurred a single time. The leading ten clones occupy 5.5% to 7.5% of the sample. Here the sequenced sample was peripheral blood, taken 28 days after the second AZD1222 dose. The receptors come from an adult who received the AZD1222 COVID-19 vaccine.

The CDR3 protein is CATSRTTNEKLFF. CDR3 DNA: TGTGCCACCAGCAGGACGACTAATGAAAAACTGTTTTTT. J is TRBJ1-4 and V is TRBV15; D remains ambiguous. The germline gives CDR1 LNHNV, CDR2 YYDKDF (reference sequence). There are 13 residues in the CDR3. The V end was cut by 3 bases, the J end by 2 bases, with 4 bases between.

This clone has only a few counts. CDR3 coding DNA: TGTGCCAGCAGCTTCAACCCGGGACTAACAACTAATGAAAAACTGTTTTTT. Its protein is CASSFNPGLTTNEKLFF. This chain connects TRBV7-9 to TRBJ1-4; maybe TRBD1 (5 bases). Per the germline V gene, CDR1 is SEHNR and CDR2 is FQNEAQ (reference sequence). V lost 3 bases and J lost 0, with 14 bases in between. The CDR3 is 17 residues long. The complete variable domain, with remaining parts taken from reference TRBV7-9 and TRBJ1-4, reads DTGVSQNPRHKITKRGQNVTFRCDPISEHNRLYWYRQTLGQGPEFLTYFQNEAQLEKSRLLSDRFSAERPKGSFSTLEIQRTEQGDSAMYLCASSFNPGLTTNEKLFFGSGTQLSVL.

The rearrangement links TRBV6-1 to TRBJ1-6, with a tentative D call TRBD1 (5 bases). Germline V gene lookup returns CDR1 MNHNS and CDR2 SASEGT. This CDR3 has 15 residues. Trimming took off 3 bases at V and 4 bases at J, with 10 bases between the two ends. In DNA form, the CDR3 reads TGTGCCAGCAGTGATGGCAAGGGGTATAATTCACCCCTCCACTTT. Its protein is CASSDGKGYNSPLHF.

The chain uses TRBV6-2 or TRBV6-3 and TRBJ2-5; 8 positions agree with TRBD2. With 6 bases clipped from V and 3 bases from J, the junction kept 12 bases outside the gene matches. The CDR3 loop spans 16 amino acids. Germline loops: CDR1 MNHEY, CDR2 SVGEGT. The CDR3 DNA reads as TGTGCCAGCAGCTTCCCAACGGGGCGGGGGGAAGAGACCCAGTACTTC. Its protein is CASSFPTGRGEETQYF.

The count of this clone is one. The rearrangement uses TRBV6-2 or TRBV6-3 and TRBJ2-7, with 7 bases that match TRBD2. The V and J ends lost 4 bases and 0 bases, in that order; junction bases with no gene match: 18. Looked up from germline, CDR1 is MNHEY and CDR2 is SVGEGT. CDR3 size: 19 residues. Here the CDR3 reads CASSLREERGRPNSYEQYF. CDR3 nucleotides: TGTGCCAGCAGTTTACGGGAGGAGCGGGGTCGCCCCAACTCCTACGAGCAGTACTTC.

The rearrangement joins TRBV6-5 to TRBJ2-1, with no clear D. Germline CDR1 is MNHEY and CDR2 is SVGAGI. The CDR3 length is 14 residues. Between the trimmed V and J ends, which lost 6 bases and 0 bases, there was a span of 9 bases. CDR3 protein: CASRLSPSYNEQFF. DNA for the CDR3: TGTGCCAGCAGGCTTTCGCCCTCCTACAATGAGCAGTTCTTC.

The chain carries TRBV6-4 and TRBJ1-5, with 8 bases matching TRBD1. V gave up 5 bases and J gave up 4 bases; unmatched junction bases: 10. Germline CDR1 is MRHNA and CDR2 is SNTAGT. The CDR3 runs 16 residues. CDR3 residues: CASSLCGTGRNQPQHF. DNA for the CDR3: TGTGCCAGCAGTCTATGCGGGACAGGACGGAATCAGCCCCAGCATTTT.

CDR3 nucleotides: TGTGCCAGCAGGCTGACAGGGGCGAACTACAATGAGCAGTTCTTC. Amino acids: CASRLTGANYNEQFF. The chain links TRBV5-6 to TRBJ2-1, with 8 bases aligning to TRBD1. Germline CDR1 reads SGHDT; CDR2 reads YYEEEE. The CDR3 is 15 amino acids. With 5 bases clipped from V and 3 bases from J, the junction kept 7 bases outside the gene matches.

On this clone: Relative to the germline gene, one junction end is altered; a read error may explain this. The J gene is TRBJ2-7, the V gene TRBV7-9; 7 nucleotides agree with TRBD1. Germline lookup yields CDR1 SEHNR and CDR2 FQNEAQ (reference sequence). The CDR3 contains 12 residues. The CDR3 DNA sequence: TGTGCCAGCAGCACACCCCTAGGGGGCAGTAACTTC. Amino acid sequence: CASSTPLGGSNF.

The chain combines TRBV5-3 with TRBJ1-1; 7 positions agree with TRBD1. Being an ORF, TRBV5-3 has a function that is uncertain. V was pared by 1 base and J by 4 bases, with 16 bases of the junction left unmatched. This CDR3 is 18 amino acids long. The CDR3 region is CARSLRMKRGQMSTEAFF. As DNA, the CDR3 is TGTGCCAGAAGCTTGAGGATGAAGAGGGGGCAAATGAGCACTGAAGCTTTCTTT.

Comment on this clone: This sample includes further DNA sequences coding for the same CDR3. This chain connects TRBV28 to TRBJ2-7, with D perhaps TRBD1 (6 bases). CDR1 and CDR2 from the germline V gene are MDHEN and SYDVKM. This CDR3 comprises 12 residues. Deletions cut 5 bases from V and 4 bases from J, with 9 bases between. The CDR3 sequence is CASSLQGYEQYF. In DNA, the CDR3 is TGTGCCAGCAGTCTACAGGGTTACGAGCAGTACTTC.

V usage is TRBV10-3 and J usage is TRBJ1-4, with TRBD1 matching over 7 bases. Germline V gene data show CDR1 as ENHRY and CDR2 as SYGVKD. V dropped 3 bases and J dropped 4; count of bases not matched to a gene: 5. The CDR3 loop spans 15 amino acids. CDR3 coding DNA: TGTGCCATCAGTGACAAGGGGGCCCGTAATGAAAAACTGTTTTTT. This sequence encodes CAISDKGARNEKLFF.

This clone showed up just once. J is TRBJ2-7 and V is TRBV7-6; TRBD2 matches 14 bases. This CDR3 has 17 amino acids. Germline V gives CDR1 SGHVS, CDR2 FNYEAQ. The V and J ends lost 6 bases and 0 bases, in that order; junction bases with no gene match: 7. CDR3 in amino acids: CASSSRTSGGRSYEQYF. CDR3 in DNA: TGTGCCAGCAGTTCCAGGACTAGCGGGGGGCGCTCCTACGAGCAGTACTTC.

The chain uses TRBV5-6 and TRBJ2-3, with 14 bases identical to TRBD2. Germline V gene lookup returns CDR1 SGHDT and CDR2 YYEEEE. The J segment lost 8 bases and the V segment lost 5 bases, leaving 7 bases of the junction unmatched. This CDR3 comprises 15 residues. In nucleotides, the CDR3 is TGTGCCAGCAGTTCGATAGGGACTAGCGGGGGTACGCAGTATTTT. Its translation: CASSSIGTSGGTQYF. The complete variable domain, with remaining parts taken from reference TRBV5-6 and TRBJ2-3, reads DAGVTQSPTHLIKTRGQQVTLRCSPKSGHDTVSWYQQALGQGPQFIFQYYEEEERQRGNFPDRFSGHQFPNYSSELNVNALLLGDSALYLCASSSIGTSGGTQYFGPGTRLTVL.

The chain uses TRBV28 and TRBJ2-3; no clear D gene. CDR3 length: 14 amino acids. The V end was cut by 2 bases, the J end by 0 bases, with 6 bases between. Germline lookup yields CDR1 MDHEN and CDR2 SYDVKM. CDR3 sequence (DNA): TGTGCCAGCAGTTTAAGCCCTAGCACAGATACGCAGTATTTT. This sequence encodes CASSLSPSTDTQYF. Drawing the rest from reference TRBV28 and TRBJ2-3, the complete variable domain is DVKVTQSSRYLVKRTGEKVFLECVQDMDHENMFWYRQDPGLGLRLIYFSYDVKMKEKGDIPEGYSVSREKKERFSLILESASTNQTSMYLCASSLSPSTDTQYFGPGTRLTVL.

This chain's CDR3 is CASRRGQAGDQPQHF. In DNA form, the CDR3 reads TGTGCCAGCAGAAGAGGACAGGCGGGGGATCAGCCCCAGCATTTT. The V and J genes are TRBV6-5 and TRBJ1-5, with 7 bases aligning to TRBD1. The CDR3 runs 15 residues. Germline V lookup: CDR1 MNHEY, CDR2 SVGAGI. After removal of 6 bases from V and 5 bases from J, the junction contained 10 bases not matched to a gene.

This clone turned up a few times. The V call is TRBV3-1 (or the pseudogene TRBV3-2), the J call TRBJ2-4; 7 bases agree with TRBD1. The germline gives CDR1 LGHDT, CDR2 YNNKEL (reference sequence). The CDR3 length is 15 residues. After removal of 1 base from V and 10 bases from J, the junction contained 10 bases not matched to a gene. The CDR3 loop reads CASSQGSQTGKIQYF. The CDR3 DNA follows: TGTGCCAGCAGCCAAGGATCTCAGACAGGGAAGATTCAGTACTTC.

This clone has only one observation. The chain uses TRBV11-2 and TRBJ2-7; D remains ambiguous. CDR1 and CDR2 (germline): SGHAT, FQNNGV. With 1 base removed from V and 5 bases from J, the gap between germline ends came to 9 bases. The CDR3 runs to 13 residues. The CDR3 DNA sequence: TGTGCCAGCAGCTTAGGTCCGTTCGACGAGCAGTACTTC. Protein sequence: CASSLGPFDEQYF.

The chain uses TRBV12-3 or TRBV12-4 and TRBJ1-2; D is unresolved. The V gene lost 6 bases and the J gene lost 7 bases, with 12 bases spanning the gap. CDR3 length: 12 residues. The CDR3 region is CASSNRRSGYTF. CDR3 in DNA: TGTGCCAGCAGCAACCGCAGGAGTGGCTACACCTTC.

V and J are TRBV11-2 and TRBJ1-2; D remains unclear. The V gene's germline CDR1 is SGHAT and CDR2 FQNNGV. Trimming pared 3 bases from V and 2 bases from J, leaving 10 bases between. The CDR3 sequence is 14 residues long. CDR3 in DNA: TGTGCCAGCAGCTTCCCCCCGGAAAACTATGGCTACACCTTC. Translating it yields CASSFPPENYGYTF.

The gene calls are TRBV12-5 and TRBJ2-3; 10 positions match TRBD2. The V segment lost 3 bases and the J segment 2 bases; nucleotides outside the gene matches: 5. Germline CDR1 and CDR2: LGHNT and FRNRAP. The CDR3 runs to 16 residues. Here the CDR3 DNA reads TGTGCTAGTGGTTTCACAGCGGGGGGGGACACAGATACGCAGTATTTT. Its protein is CASGFTAGGDTDTQYF.

V gene TRBV10-2 combines with J gene TRBJ2-1; no definite D call. The CDR3 consists of 14 residues. Per germline, CDR1 WSHSY and CDR2 SAAADI. V shed 3 bases and J shed 6 bases, with 12 bases lying between them. CDR3 DNA: TGCGCCAGCAGTGAAACGCTTAGGGTCAATGAGCAGTTCTTC. This gives the protein CASSETLRVNEQFF.

This clone was detected a few times. The chain recombines TRBV27 with TRBJ2-3, with TRBD1 matching over 7 bases. The V gene's germline CDR1 is MNHEY and CDR2 SMNVEV (reference sequence). The length of the CDR3 is 13 residues. Losses at the gene ends were 6 bases for V and 0 bases for J; bases not matched to a gene: 0. This CDR3 is CASRTGSTDTQYF. The CDR3 coding sequence is TGTGCCAGCAGGACAGGGAGCACAGATACGCAGTATTTT.

The chain is built from TRBV18 and TRBJ2-7; D is possibly TRBD1 or TRBD2 (5 bases each). Germline V gene sequence: CDR1 KGHSH, CDR2 LQKENI. With 2 bases removed from V and 5 bases from J, the gap between germline ends came to 10 bases. The CDR3 sequence is 13 residues long. CDR3 nucleotides: TGTGCCAGCTCACCATCTAGGGGAGACGAGCAGTACTTC. As protein: CASSPSRGDEQYF. Complete variable domain (other parts from reference TRBV18 and TRBJ2-7): NAGVMQNPRHLVRRRGQEARLRCSPMKGHSHVYWYRQLPEEGLKFMVYLQKENIIDESGMPKERFSAEFPKEGPSILRIQQVVRGDSAAYFCASSPSRGDEQYFGPGTRLTVT.

The rearrangement links TRBV5-1 to TRBJ1-1, with D maybe TRBD1 (5 bases). This CDR3 comprises 15 residues. V gave up 3 bases and J gave up 1 base, with 13 bases separating them. Germline CDR1 and CDR2: SGHRS and YFSETQ. CDR3 bases: TGCGCCAGCAGCTCGGCGGACAATTGGAACACTGAAGCTTTCTTT. It codes for CASSSADNWNTEAFF.

The chain couples TRBV19 to TRBJ1-3; D remains ambiguous. The CDR3 has 16 amino acids. Germline CDR1 reads LNHDA; CDR2 reads SQIVND (reference sequence). Trimming took off 5 bases at V and 0 bases at J, with 14 bases between the two ends. The CDR3 spells CASSPRGRSSGNTIYF. The CDR3 DNA is TGTGCCAGTAGTCCGCGAGGCCGGAGCTCTGGAAACACCATATATTTT.

This chain links TRBV20-1 with TRBJ1-4; D uncertain. This CDR3 has 15 residues. V was pared by 3 bases and J by 0 bases, with 11 bases between. The germline V gene has CDR1 DFQATT and CDR2 SNEGSKA (reference sequence). The CDR3 protein is CSASSKEATNEKLFF. The CDR3 DNA follows: TGCAGTGCTAGTAGTAAGGAGGCAACTAATGAAAAACTGTTTTTT.